One sample yielded the 9 T cell receptor beta chains listed below, sequenced in a study of T cell responses to AZD1222 COVID-19 vaccine. Sequencing used immunoSEQ multiplex PCR; TCRdb keeps in-frame clones, though not all of them. The profile shows roughly 150,000 clones, around 85% of them singletons. The sequenced sample was peripheral blood, obtained 28 days after the second AZD1222 dose. These receptors were taken from an adult who received the AZD1222 COVID-19 vaccine.

The V call is TRBV19, the J call TRBJ2-5; the D gene is possibly TRBD1 (5 bases). The CDR3 spans 14 residues. V shed 7 bases and J shed 5 bases, with 17 bases lying between them. Germline CDR1 and CDR2: LNHDA and SQIVND (reference sequence). CDR3 in DNA: TGTGCCAGTAATGCCCCAGGGTTTTGGGAGACCCAGTACTTC. This gives the protein CASNAPGFWETQYF.

CDR3 nucleotides: TGTGCCAGCAGCGTAGGGGGCGGGGCAACCTACGAGCAGTACTTC. Translating it yields CASSVGGGATYEQYF. This chain connects TRBV9 to TRBJ2-7; maybe TRBD2 (6 bases). The germline CDR1 and CDR2 sequences are SGDLS and YYNGEE. Trimming took 0 bases from V and 2 from J, leaving 12 bases between them. This CDR3 has 15 residues.

This chain connects TRBV5-1 to TRBJ2-5; 8 bases map to TRBD2. Germline-derived CDR1 and CDR2 are SGHRS and YFSETQ. CDR3 length: 14 residues. With 4 bases clipped from V and 4 bases from J, the junction kept 6 bases outside the gene matches. CDR3: CASSTTAGAETQYF. CDR3 sequence (DNA): TGCGCCAGCAGCACAACAGCGGGGGCAGAGACCCAGTACTTC.

This clone was found once. The chain employs TRBV7-7 and TRBJ1-4; D ambiguous. The length of the CDR3 is 18 residues. Germline CDR1 SSHAT, CDR2 FNYEAQ (reference sequence). Trimming stripped 1 base from V and 7 bases from J, with 22 bases between. CDR3 nucleotides: TGTGCCAGCAGCTTAGATTGGTTGGTGTCGGGAGGAGGTGAAAAACTGTTTTTT. Protein product: CASSLDWLVSGGGEKLFF. The complete variable domain, with remaining parts taken from reference TRBV7-7 and TRBJ1-4, reads GAGVSQSPRYKVTKRGQDVTLRCDPISSHATLYWYQQALGQGPEFLTYFNYEAQPDKSGLPSDRFSAERPEGSISTLTIQRTEQRDSAMYRCASSLDWLVSGGGEKLFFGSGTQLSVL.

This chain joins TRBV6-5 and TRBJ2-2; 7 bases agree with TRBD2. Looked up from germline, CDR1 is MNHEY and CDR2 is SVGAGI. This CDR3 has 15 residues. V lost 8 bases and J lost 4; bases outside the gene matches: 10. CDR3 loop: CASYNQRGGTGELFF. In nucleotides, the CDR3 is TGTGCCAGCTATAATCAGCGGGGCGGCACCGGGGAGCTGTTTTTT.

V and J are TRBV19 and TRBJ2-3, with 7 bases fitting TRBD1. Per germline, CDR1 LNHDA and CDR2 SQIVND (reference sequence). CDR3 length: 16 residues. The V gene end was trimmed by 3 bases and the J gene end by 1 base; junction bases not matched to a gene: 7. The CDR3 here is CASSIRQGWGTDTQYF. DNA of the CDR3: TGTGCCAGTAGTATTCGACAGGGATGGGGCACAGATACGCAGTATTTT.

The J gene is TRBJ1-6, the V gene TRBV28; D ambiguous. The V gene's germline CDR1 is MDHEN and CDR2 SYDVKM. CDR3 length: 14 amino acids. V was cut by 3 bases and J by 7 bases, with 10 bases left in between. CDR3 in amino acids: CASSLVTGNSPLHF. CDR3 nucleotide sequence: TGTGCCAGCAGTTTGGTGACGGGAAATTCACCCCTCCACTTT.

The chain uses TRBV4-1 and TRBJ2-7; D is undetermined. Trimming removed 4 bases at V and 5 bases at J, with 24 bases between. Germline CDR1 and CDR2: MGHRA and YSYEKL. This CDR3 region has 17 residues. The CDR3 region is CASSPTPTRWKQDEQYF. CDR3 DNA sequence: TGCGCCAGCAGCCCCACCCCCACGCGCTGGAAGCAGGACGAGCAGTACTTC.

J is TRBJ2-7 and V is TRBV9, with D unclear. V was clipped by 2 bases and J by 0 bases, with 6 bases between them. The germline V gene has CDR1 SGDLS and CDR2 YYNGEE. The CDR3 consists of 13 residues. CDR3 in DNA: TGTGCCAGCAGCGTCGACGGCTCCTACGAGCAGTACTTC. Translating gives CASSVDGSYEQYF.